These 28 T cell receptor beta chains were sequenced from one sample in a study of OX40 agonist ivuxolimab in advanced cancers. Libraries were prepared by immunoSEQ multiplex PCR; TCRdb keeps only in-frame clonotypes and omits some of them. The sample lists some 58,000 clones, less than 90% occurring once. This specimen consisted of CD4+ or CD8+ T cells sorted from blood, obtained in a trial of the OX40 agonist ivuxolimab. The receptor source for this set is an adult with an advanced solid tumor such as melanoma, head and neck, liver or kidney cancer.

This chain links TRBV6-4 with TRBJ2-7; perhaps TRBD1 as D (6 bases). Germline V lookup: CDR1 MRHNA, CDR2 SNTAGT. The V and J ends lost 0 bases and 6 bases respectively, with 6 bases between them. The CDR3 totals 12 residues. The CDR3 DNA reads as TGTGCCAGCAGTGACTCGGGGGCCGAGCAGTACTTC. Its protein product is CASSDSGAEQYF.

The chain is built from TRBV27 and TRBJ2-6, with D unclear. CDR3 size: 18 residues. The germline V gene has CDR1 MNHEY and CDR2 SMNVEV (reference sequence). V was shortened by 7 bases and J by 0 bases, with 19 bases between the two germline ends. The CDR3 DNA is TGTGCCAGCACCTACTTGGGCAGTCAGTACTCTGGGGCCAACGTCCTGACTTTC. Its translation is CASTYLGSQYSGANVLTF.

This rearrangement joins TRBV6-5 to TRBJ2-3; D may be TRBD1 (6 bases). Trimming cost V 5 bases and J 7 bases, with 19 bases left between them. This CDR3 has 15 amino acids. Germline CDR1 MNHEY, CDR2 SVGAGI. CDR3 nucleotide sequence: TGTGCCAGCAGTAGGGACACCGACCTCGGTTATACGCAGTATTTT. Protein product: CASSRDTDLGYTQYF.

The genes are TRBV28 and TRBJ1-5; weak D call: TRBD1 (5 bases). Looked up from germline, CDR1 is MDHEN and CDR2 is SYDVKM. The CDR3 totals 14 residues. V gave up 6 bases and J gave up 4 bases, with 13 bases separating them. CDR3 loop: CASRGPNFNQPQHF. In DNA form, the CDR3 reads TGTGCCAGCAGGGGACCTAATTTTAATCAGCCCCAGCATTTT.

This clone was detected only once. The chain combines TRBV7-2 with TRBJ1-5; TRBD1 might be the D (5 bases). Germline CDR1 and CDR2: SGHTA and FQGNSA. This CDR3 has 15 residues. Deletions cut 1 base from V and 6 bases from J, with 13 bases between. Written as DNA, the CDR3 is TGTGCCAGCAGCTTAGGTATGAGGGACGGTCAGCCCCAGCATTTT. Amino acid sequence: CASSLGMRDGQPQHF.

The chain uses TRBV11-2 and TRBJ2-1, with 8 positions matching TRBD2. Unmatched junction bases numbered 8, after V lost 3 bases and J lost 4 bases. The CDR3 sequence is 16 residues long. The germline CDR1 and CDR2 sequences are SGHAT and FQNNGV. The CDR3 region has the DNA TGTGCCAGCAGCTTTTTGCCGGGACTAGGGTACAATGAGCAGTTCTTC. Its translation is CASSFLPGLGYNEQFF. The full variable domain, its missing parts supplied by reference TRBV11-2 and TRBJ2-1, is EAGVAQSPRYKIIEKRQSVAFWCNPISGHATLYWYQQILGQGPKLLIQFQNNGVVDDSQLPKDRFSAERLKGVDSTLKIQPAKLEDSAVYLCASSFLPGLGYNEQFFGPGTRLTVL.

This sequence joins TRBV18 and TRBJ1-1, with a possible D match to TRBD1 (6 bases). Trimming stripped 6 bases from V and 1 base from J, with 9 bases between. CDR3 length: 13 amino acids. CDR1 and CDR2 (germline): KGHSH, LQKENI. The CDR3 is CASSEQGNTEAFF. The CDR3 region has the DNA TGTGCCAGCTCGGAACAGGGGAACACTGAAGCTTTCTTT.

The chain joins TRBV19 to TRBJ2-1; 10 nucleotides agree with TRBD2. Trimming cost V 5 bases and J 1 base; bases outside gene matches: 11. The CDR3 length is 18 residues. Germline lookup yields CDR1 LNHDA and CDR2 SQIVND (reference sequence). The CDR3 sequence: CASSLRTSGLLSYNEQFF. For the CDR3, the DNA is TGTGCCAGTAGTCTGCGGACTAGCGGATTACTTTCCTACAATGAGCAGTTCTTC.

The CDR3 DNA reads TGTGCCAGTAGTATAGATCTAGGGGGAGGAGAGCAGTTCTTC. It translates to CASSIDLGGGEQFF. V is TRBV19 and J is TRBJ2-1; D assignment may be TRBD1 or TRBD2 (6 bases each). Germline V lookup: CDR1 LNHDA, CDR2 SQIVND (reference sequence). Trimming stripped 0 bases from V and 10 bases from J, with 13 bases between. The CDR3 has 14 amino acids.

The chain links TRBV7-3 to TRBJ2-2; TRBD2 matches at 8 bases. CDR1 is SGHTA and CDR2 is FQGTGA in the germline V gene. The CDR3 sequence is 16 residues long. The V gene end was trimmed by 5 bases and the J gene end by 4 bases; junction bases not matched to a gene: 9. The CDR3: CASSPREGGITGELFF. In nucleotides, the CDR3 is TGTGCCAGCAGCCCCCGGGAGGGAGGGATCACCGGGGAGCTGTTTTTT.

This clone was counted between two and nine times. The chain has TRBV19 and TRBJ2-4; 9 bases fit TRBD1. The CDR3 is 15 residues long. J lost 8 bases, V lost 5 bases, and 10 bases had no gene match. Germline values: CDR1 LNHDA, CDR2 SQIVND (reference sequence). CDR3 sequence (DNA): TGTGCCAGTAGTGTAGGAGGGACAGGGATGGACATTCAGTACTTC. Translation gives CASSVGGTGMDIQYF.

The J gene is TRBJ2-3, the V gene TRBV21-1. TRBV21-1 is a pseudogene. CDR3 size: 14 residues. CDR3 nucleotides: TGTGCCAGCAGCAAATGGCCGGCCACAGATACGCAGTATTTT. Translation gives CASSKWPATDTQYF.

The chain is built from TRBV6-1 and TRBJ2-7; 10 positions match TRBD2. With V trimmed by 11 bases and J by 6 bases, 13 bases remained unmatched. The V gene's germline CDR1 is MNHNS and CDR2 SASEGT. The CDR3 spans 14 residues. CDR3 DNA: TGTGCCGTGGCCCCTAGCGGGAGATGGGGCGAGCAGTACTTC. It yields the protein CAVAPSGRWGEQYF.

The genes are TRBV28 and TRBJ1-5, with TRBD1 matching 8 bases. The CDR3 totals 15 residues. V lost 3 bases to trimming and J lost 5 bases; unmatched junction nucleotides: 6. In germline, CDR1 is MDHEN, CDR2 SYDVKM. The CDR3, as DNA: TGTGCCAGCAGTTTGAACAGGGGGGGATATCAGCCCCAGCATTTT. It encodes CASSLNRGGYQPQHF.

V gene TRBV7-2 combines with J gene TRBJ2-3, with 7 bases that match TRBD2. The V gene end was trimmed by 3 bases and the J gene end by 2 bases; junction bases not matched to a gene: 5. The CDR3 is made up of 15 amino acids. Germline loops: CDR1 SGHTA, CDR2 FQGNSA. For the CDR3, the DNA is TGTGCCAGCAGCTTTAACGGGGGGAACACAGATACGCAGTATTTT. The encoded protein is CASSFNGGNTDTQYF. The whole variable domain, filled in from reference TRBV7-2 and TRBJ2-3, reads GAGVSQSPSNKVTEKGKDVELRCDPISGHTALYWYRQSLGQGLEFLIYFQGNSAPDKSGLPSDRFSAERTGGSVSTLTIQRTQQEDSAVYLCASSFNGGNTDTQYFGPGTRLTVL.

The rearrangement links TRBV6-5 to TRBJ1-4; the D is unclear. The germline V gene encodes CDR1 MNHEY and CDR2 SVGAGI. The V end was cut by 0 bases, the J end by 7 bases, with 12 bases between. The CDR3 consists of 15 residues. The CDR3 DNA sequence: TGTGCCAGCAGTTACTCGAGCTGGGGTGGTGAAAAACTGTTTTTT. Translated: CASSYSSWGGEKLFF.

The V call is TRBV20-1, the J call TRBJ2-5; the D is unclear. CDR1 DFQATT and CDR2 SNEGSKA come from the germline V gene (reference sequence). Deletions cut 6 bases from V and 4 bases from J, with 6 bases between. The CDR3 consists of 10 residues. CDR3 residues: CSAEPETQYF. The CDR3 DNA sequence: TGCAGTGCCGAGCCAGAGACCCAGTACTTC.

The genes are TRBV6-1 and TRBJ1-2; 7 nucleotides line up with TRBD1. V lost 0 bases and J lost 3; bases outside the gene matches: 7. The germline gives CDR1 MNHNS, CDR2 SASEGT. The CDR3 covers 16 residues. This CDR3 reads CASSEAGRQGDYGYTF. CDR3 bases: TGTGCCAGCAGTGAAGCCGGACGCCAGGGGGACTATGGCTACACCTTC.

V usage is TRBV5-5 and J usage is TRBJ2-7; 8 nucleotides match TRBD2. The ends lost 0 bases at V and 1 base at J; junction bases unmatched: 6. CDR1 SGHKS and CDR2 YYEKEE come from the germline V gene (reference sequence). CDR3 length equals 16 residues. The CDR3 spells CASSLGLARYSYEQYF. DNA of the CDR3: TGTGCCAGCAGCTTGGGACTAGCGCGCTATTCCTACGAGCAGTACTTC.

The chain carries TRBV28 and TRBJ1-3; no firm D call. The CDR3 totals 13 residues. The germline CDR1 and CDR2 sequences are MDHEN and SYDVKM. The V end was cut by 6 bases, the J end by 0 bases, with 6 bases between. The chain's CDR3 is CASRRDSGNTIYF. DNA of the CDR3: TGTGCCAGCAGGCGAGACTCTGGAAACACCATATATTTT.

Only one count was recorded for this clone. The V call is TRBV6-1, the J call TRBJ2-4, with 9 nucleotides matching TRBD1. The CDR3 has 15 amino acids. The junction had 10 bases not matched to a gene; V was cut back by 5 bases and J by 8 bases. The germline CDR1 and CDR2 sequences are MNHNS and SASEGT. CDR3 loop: CASSPQTGGSYIQYF. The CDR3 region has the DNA TGTGCCAGCAGTCCCCAGACAGGGGGTTCTTACATTCAGTACTTC.

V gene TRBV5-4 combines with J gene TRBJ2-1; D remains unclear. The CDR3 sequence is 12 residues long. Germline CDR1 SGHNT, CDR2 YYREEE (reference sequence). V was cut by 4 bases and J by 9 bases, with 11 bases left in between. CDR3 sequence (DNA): TGTGCCAGCAGCAGTAGAGTAGGTGAGCAGTTCTTC. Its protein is CASSSRVGEQFF.

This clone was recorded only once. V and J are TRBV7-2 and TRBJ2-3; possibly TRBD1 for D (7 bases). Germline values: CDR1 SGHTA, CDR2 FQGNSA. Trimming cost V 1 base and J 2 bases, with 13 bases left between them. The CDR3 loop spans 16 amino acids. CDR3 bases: TGTGCCAGCAGCTTAGAGGCAGGGGGGTTCACAGATACGCAGTATTTT. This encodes CASSLEAGGFTDTQYF.

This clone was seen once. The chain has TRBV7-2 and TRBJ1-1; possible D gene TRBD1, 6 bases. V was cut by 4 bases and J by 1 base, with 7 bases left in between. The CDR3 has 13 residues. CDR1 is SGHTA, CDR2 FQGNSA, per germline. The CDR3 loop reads CASSSTGNTEAFF. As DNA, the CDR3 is TGTGCCAGCAGCTCGACAGGGAACACTGAAGCTTTCTTT. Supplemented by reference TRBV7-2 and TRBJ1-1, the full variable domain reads GAGVSQSPSNKVTEKGKDVELRCDPISGHTALYWYRQSLGQGLEFLIYFQGNSAPDKSGLPSDRFSAERTGGSVSTLTIQRTQQEDSAVYLCASSSTGNTEAFFGQGTRLTVV.

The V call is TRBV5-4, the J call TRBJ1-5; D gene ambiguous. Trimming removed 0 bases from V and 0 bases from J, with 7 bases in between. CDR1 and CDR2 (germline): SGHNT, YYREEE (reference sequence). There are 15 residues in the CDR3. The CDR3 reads CASSLGPGSNQPQHF. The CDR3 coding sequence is TGTGCCAGCAGCTTGGGGCCAGGTAGCAATCAGCCCCAGCATTTT.

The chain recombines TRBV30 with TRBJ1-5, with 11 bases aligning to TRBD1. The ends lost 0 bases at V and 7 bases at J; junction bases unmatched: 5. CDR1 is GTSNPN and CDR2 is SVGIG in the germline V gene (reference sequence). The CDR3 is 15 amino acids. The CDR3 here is CAWSVGQGVWQPQHF. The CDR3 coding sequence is TGTGCCTGGAGTGTGGGACAGGGGGTTTGGCAGCCCCAGCATTTT. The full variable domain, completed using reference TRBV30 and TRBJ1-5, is SQTIHQWPATLVQPVGSPLSLECTVEGTSNPNLYWYRQAAGRGLQLLFYSVGIGQISSEVPQNLSASRPQDRQFILSSKKLLLSDSGFYLCAWSVGQGVWQPQHFGDGTRLSIL.

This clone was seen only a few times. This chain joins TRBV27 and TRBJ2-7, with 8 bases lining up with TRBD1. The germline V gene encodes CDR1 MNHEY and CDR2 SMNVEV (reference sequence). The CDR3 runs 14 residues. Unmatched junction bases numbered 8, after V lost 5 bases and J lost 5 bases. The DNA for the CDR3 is TGTGCCAGCAGTCCGAGACAGGGGTGGAACGAGCAGTACTTC. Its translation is CASSPRQGWNEQYF.

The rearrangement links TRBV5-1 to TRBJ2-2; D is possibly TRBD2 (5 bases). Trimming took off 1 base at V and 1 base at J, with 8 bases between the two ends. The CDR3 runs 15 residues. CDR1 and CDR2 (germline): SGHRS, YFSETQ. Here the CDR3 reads CASSLQRGNTGELFF. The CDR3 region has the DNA TGCGCCAGCAGCTTGCAACGGGGGAACACCGGGGAGCTGTTTTTT.